Presented here are 9 T cell receptor beta chains from one specimen sequenced in a study of T cells in Graves' hyperthyroidism and ophthalmopathy. From RNA transcripts, TCR beta CDR3 regions were amplified. The TCR CDR3 first-round RT-PCR relied on the HTBI primer set. TCRdb itself ran the multiplex PCR reads through MiXCR, one entry per CDR3 protein. The table has hundreds of thousands of distinct CDR3 sequences, 11% to 15% seen once; the top ten hold about 9.4%. The sample taken for sequencing was blood. These receptors were taken from a woman under 30 with Graves' hyperthyroidism.

This clonotype was observed many times. This chain uses TRBV6-2 or TRBV6-3 with TRBJ2-1, with D hard to call. Germline V gene lookup returns CDR1 MNHEY and CDR2 SVGEGT. V was clipped by 5 bases and J by 3 bases, with 8 bases between them. The CDR3 is made up of 13 amino acids. Here the CDR3 reads CASSIAYYNEQFF. CDR3 nucleotide sequence: TGTGCCAGCAGTATCGCCTACTACAATGAGCAGTTCTTC.

About this clonotype itself: It may be a read error: a sequence one base away is much more abundant. CDR3 protein: CVTSRRERINEQFF. For the CDR3, the DNA is TGTGTCACCTCGAGAAGAGAGCGGATCAATGAGCAGTTCTTC. The chain joins TRBV3-1 to TRBJ2-1, with a weak D call TRBD2 (5 bases). Germline V CDR1 and CDR2: LGHDT, YNNKEL (reference sequence). CDR3 length: 14 residues.

V and J are TRBV2 and TRBJ1-5; tentatively, D is TRBD1 (5 bases). The CDR3 sequence is 14 residues long. The germline gives CDR1 SNHLY, CDR2 FYNNEI. V was trimmed by 3 bases and J by 5 bases, leaving 11 bases between them. CDR3 amino acids: CASSERGGDQPQHF. The CDR3 bases are TGTGCCAGCAGTGAGAGGGGCGGAGATCAGCCCCAGCATTTT.

In this sample, this clonotype turned up many times. This chain connects TRBV15 to TRBJ2-1; D ambiguous. The CDR3 runs 14 residues. Trimming removed 5 bases at V and 5 bases at J, with 13 bases between. Germline V lookup: CDR1 LNHNV, CDR2 YYDKDF (reference sequence). This CDR3 is CATSPRPMHNEQFF. CDR3 nucleotide sequence: TGTGCCACCAGCCCGAGGCCGATGCACAATGAGCAGTTCTTC.

This clonotype was observed a few times. The rearrangement uses TRBV7-9 and TRBJ2-1; D perhaps matches TRBD2 (6 bases). The germline V gene has CDR1 SEHNR and CDR2 FQNEAQ (reference sequence). The CDR3 extends over 18 amino acids. Between the trimmed V and J ends, which lost 0 bases and 0 bases, there was a span of 15 bases. The CDR3 DNA reads TGTGCCAGCAGCTTAGCGGGGAGCGGGTGGAGCTCCTACAATGAGCAGTTCTTC. Protein sequence: CASSLAGSGWSSYNEQFF.

This rearrangement joins TRBV5-6 to TRBJ1-1; no definite D call. The V end was cut by 0 bases, the J end by 4 bases, with 13 bases between. Germline loops: CDR1 SGHDT, CDR2 YYEEEE. The CDR3 has 15 amino acids. CDR3 amino acids: CASSLEEKWGTEAFF. The CDR3, as DNA: TGTGCCAGCAGCTTGGAGGAGAAGTGGGGCACTGAAGCTTTCTTT.

This clonotype was counted only a few times. One end of the junction is discordant with germline, which a read error may explain. The J gene is TRBJ1-5, the V gene TRBV28; TRBD1 might be the D (5 bases). The V gene's germline CDR1 is MDHEN and CDR2 SYDVKM. This CDR3 contains 14 residues. Written as DNA, the CDR3 is TGTGCCAGCAAGGGGCTTGTCAGCAATCAGCCCCAGCAGTTT. Translation: CASKGLVSNQPQQF.

This clonotype occurred a few times. A read error may account for a junction end that differs from germline. This chain connects TRBV18 to TRBJ1-1; D not resolved. The CDR3 has 14 amino acids. Germline V CDR1 and CDR2: KGHSH, LQKENI. CDR3 sequence (DNA): TGTGCCAGCTCACCATACGGGGTTAACACTGAAGCTTCCTTT. Protein product: CASSPYGVNTEASF. Supplemented by reference TRBV18 and TRBJ1-1, the full variable domain reads NAGVMQNPRHLVRRRGQEARLRCSPMKGHSHVYWYRQLPEEGLKFMVYLQKENIIDESGMPKERFSAEFPKEGPSILRIQQVVRGDSAAYFCASSPYGVNTEASFGQGTRLTVV.

Of note for this clonotype: This may arise from a read error, as a much more abundant clone is one base away. The rearrangement uses TRBV11-2 and TRBJ2-5, with a possible D match to TRBD1 (5 bases). The J call may be mistaken, given a closer DNA end match to TRBJ2-1. The CDR3 is made up of 13 amino acids. The germline V gene encodes CDR1 SGHAT and CDR2 FQNNGV. The CDR3 DNA reads as TGTGCCAGCAGCTTTTCCGGACAAGAGACCCAGTTCTTC. As protein: CASSFSGQETQFF.